The 22 T cell receptor beta chains below come from one sample, sequenced in a study of T cells in Graves' hyperthyroidism and ophthalmopathy. RNA transcripts served as the template for amplifying TCR beta CDR3 regions. With the HTBI primer set, the TCR CDR3 went through a first round of RT-PCR. TCRdb independently ran MiXCR on the multiplex PCR reads; one entry per CDR3 protein. The profile shows around 700,000 distinct CDR3 sequences, around a third of them singletons. The sample consisted of blood. The receptors originated from a woman aged 40-49 years with Graves' hyperthyroidism.

The sample holds many counts of this clonotype. The chain employs TRBV20-1 and TRBJ2-7, with D possibly being TRBD2 (6 bases). V shed 8 bases and J shed 0 bases, with 11 bases lying between them. The CDR3 length is 12 residues. The germline V gene encodes CDR1 DFQATT and CDR2 SNEGSKA (reference sequence). The CDR3 protein is CSIAGYSYEQYF. In nucleotides, the CDR3 is TGCAGTATCGCGGGGTACTCCTACGAGCAGTACTTC.

This clonotype has at least ten counts. The V call is TRBV29-1, the J call TRBJ1-2; no definite D call. V gave up 3 bases and J gave up 4 bases, with 12 bases separating them. The CDR3 contains 13 residues. Germline V gene sequence: CDR1 SQVTM, CDR2 ANQGSEA. CDR3 bases: TGCAGCGTTGAGACGGACGGAGGCTATGGCTACACCTTC. As protein: CSVETDGGYGYTF.

Comments on this clonotype: A much larger clone sits a single nucleotide away, making a read error possible. The chain couples TRBV9 to TRBJ1-5; 7 bases map to TRBD1. CDR3 length: 13 residues. CDR1 SGDLS and CDR2 YYNGEE come from the germline V gene. The CDR3 region is CASSAGTDQPRHF. In DNA form, the CDR3 reads TGTGCCAGCAGTGCGGGGACAGATCAGCCCCGGCATTTT.

This clonotype occurred a few times. This chain joins TRBV7-2 and TRBJ1-3; D is perhaps TRBD1 (5 bases). V was cut by 3 bases and J by 0 bases, with 12 bases left in between. Germline CDR1 reads SGHTA; CDR2 reads FQGNSA. The CDR3 runs to 16 residues. CDR3 sequence reads: CASSFKAGPSGNTIYF. The CDR3 DNA sequence: TGTGCCAGCAGCTTCAAAGCAGGGCCCTCTGGAAACACCATATATTTT.

The V gene is TRBV10-3, the J gene TRBJ1-1, with 8 nucleotides matching TRBD1. The CDR3 contains 14 residues. V lost 3 bases to trimming and J lost 8 bases; unmatched junction nucleotides: 8. Germline CDR1 ENHRY, CDR2 SYGVKD. The CDR3: CAISERTGTVEAFF. CDR3 bases: TGTGCCATCAGTGAACGGACAGGGACCGTCGAAGCTTTCTTT.

The rearrangement links TRBV12-3 or TRBV12-4 to TRBJ1-2, with 7 bases aligning to TRBD1. This CDR3 has 16 amino acids. Germline trimming cut 5 bases from V and 4 bases from J; bases unmatched to any gene: 13. The CDR3 here is CASSQSTTGPAYGYTF. The CDR3 region has the DNA TGTGCCAGCAGTCAAAGCACGACAGGGCCAGCCTATGGCTACACCTTC.

V gene TRBV6-1 combines with J gene TRBJ2-2; 13 nucleotides line up with TRBD2. CDR3 size: 18 residues. Germline lookup yields CDR1 MNHNS and CDR2 SASEGT. V shed 6 bases and J 4 bases; nucleotides not matched to a gene: 11. The CDR3 coding sequence is TGTGCCAGCAGCGAACCGGGACTAGCGGGGTTGGGCACCGGGGAGCTGTTTTTT. Translating it yields CASSEPGLAGLGTGELFF.

This clonotype was observed at least ten times. The rearrangement links TRBV29-1 to TRBJ2-7, with 9 bases fitting TRBD1. Germline CDR1 and CDR2: SQVTM and ANQGSEA. The CDR3 runs 15 residues. V gave up 2 bases and J gave up 7 bases; unmatched junction bases: 12. Here the CDR3 DNA reads TGCAGCGTTGAACTCTCTGGACAGGGGAGGCAGGAGCAGTACTTC. Translating gives CSVELSGQGRQEQYF.

About this clonotype: Being one base from a much bigger clone, this may be a read error. This chain uses TRBV10-3 with TRBJ1-1; TRBD1 might be the D (6 bases). Germline lookup yields CDR1 ENHRY and CDR2 SYGVKD. The CDR3 runs 17 residues. V was pared by 6 bases and J by 1 base, with 21 bases between. The CDR3 here is CAIRPDTGRGKNTEAFF. CDR3 DNA sequence: TGTGCCATCAGGCCTGACACAGGGAGGGGGAAGAACACTGAAGCTTTCTTT.

About this clonotype: One junction end disagrees with the germline gene, perhaps due to a read error. The V gene is TRBV13, the J gene TRBJ1-1, with 8 bases identical to TRBD1. The CDR3 runs to 18 residues. CDR1 PRHDT and CDR2 FYEKMQ come from the germline V gene (reference sequence). CDR3 DNA: TGTGCCAGCAGTTTAGGTCAGGGGGCGGGTTTGGAAAACACTGAAGCTTTCTTT. Its translation: CASSLGQGAGLENTEAFF. The variable domain in full, completed from reference TRBV13 and TRBJ1-1, reads AAGVIQSPRHLIKEKRETATLKCYPIPRHDTVYWYQQGPGQDPQFLISFYEKMQSDKGSIPDRFSAQQFSDYHSELNMSSLELGDSALYFCASSLGQGAGLENTEAFFGQGTRLTVV.

The chain couples TRBV10-2 to TRBJ1-1, with a weak D call TRBD1 (5 bases). The ends were cut back, 3 bases at V and 4 bases at J, with 9 bases in the middle. Germline V lookup: CDR1 WSHSY, CDR2 SAAADI. There are 13 residues in the CDR3. This CDR3 is CASSDSRATEAFF. The DNA for the CDR3 is TGCGCCAGCAGTGACTCCAGGGCCACTGAAGCTTTCTTT.

This clonotype was detected ten times or more. The V gene is TRBV29-1, the J gene TRBJ1-5; possibly TRBD1 for D (5 bases). Trimming shortened V by 6 bases and J by 6 bases, and 15 bases separated the two germline ends. Germline V gene data show CDR1 as SQVTM and CDR2 as ANQGSEA. CDR3 size: 13 residues. DNA for the CDR3: TGCAGCGTGGCCAGGGATGGGGGTCAGCCCCAGCATTTT. The encoded protein is CSVARDGGQPQHF.

This chain uses TRBV20-1 with TRBJ1-5; TRBD1 matches 7 bases. Looked up from germline, CDR1 is DFQATT and CDR2 is SNEGSKA (reference sequence). The CDR3 is 11 residues long. Unmatched junction bases numbered 2, after V lost 5 bases and J lost 7 bases. This chain's CDR3 is CSAAGGQPQHF. Here the CDR3 DNA reads TGCAGTGCTGCAGGGGGACAGCCCCAGCATTTT.

At least ten counts were recorded for this clonotype. The chain is built from TRBV16 and TRBJ1-2, with 8 bases aligning to TRBD1. This CDR3 contains 13 residues. Germline CDR1 and CDR2: KGHSY and FQNENV. The trim removed 4 bases at V and 6 bases at J, leaving 4 bases unmatched. The CDR3: CASSPTGVDGYTF. CDR3 nucleotide sequence: TGTGCCAGCAGCCCGACAGGGGTCGATGGCTACACCTTC.

This clonotype was detected a few times. The CDR3 region is CASSRALHSGNTIYF. The CDR3, as DNA: TGTGCCAGCAGTCGGGCCCTCCACTCTGGAAACACCATATATTTT. The chain employs TRBV6-5 and TRBJ1-3, with D unresolved. CDR1 is MNHEY and CDR2 is SVGAGI in the germline V gene. The CDR3 is 15 residues long. V lost 5 bases, J lost 0 bases, and 11 bases lay in between.

This clonotype was seen just once. The chain has TRBV7-2 and TRBJ2-7, with D possibly being TRBD1 or TRBD2 (5 bases each). The germline gives CDR1 SGHTA, CDR2 FQGNSA. This CDR3 has 13 residues. The V end was cut by 6 bases, the J end by 6 bases, with 15 bases between. Here the CDR3 reads CASSPAAGGEQYF. CDR3 in DNA: TGTGCCAGCAGTCCCGCCGCTGGGGGCGAGCAGTACTTC.

This chain joins TRBV12-3 or TRBV12-4 and TRBJ1-5, with D maybe TRBD1 (6 bases). The CDR3 totals 14 residues. The V end was cut by 9 bases, the J end by 7 bases, with 19 bases between. The chain's CDR3 is CASSYGGSRQPQHF. As DNA, the CDR3 is TGTGCCAGTAGCTACGGGGGCAGTAGGCAGCCCCAGCATTTT.

CDR3 sequence reads: CASSPSWADGYTF. The CDR3 DNA reads TGTGCCAGCTCACCGTCGTGGGCGGATGGCTACACCTTC. The chain uses TRBV18 and TRBJ1-2; D gene unclear. Between the trimmed V and J ends, which lost 3 bases and 6 bases, there was a span of 11 bases. The CDR3 runs 13 residues. The germline CDR1 and CDR2 sequences are KGHSH and LQKENI.

The sample holds many counts of this clonotype. V and J are TRBV29-1 and TRBJ1-2, with D possibly matching TRBD1 (5 bases). The CDR3 extends over 11 amino acids. V was pared by 0 bases and J by 14 bases, with 13 bases between. Germline assignment: CDR1 SQVTM and CDR2 ANQGSEA. CDR3 sequence reads: CSVEDGTEETF. The CDR3 DNA is TGCAGCGTTGAAGATGGGACCGAGGAAACCTTC.

Notes on this clonotype: A much larger clone differs from this one at a single base, so this may be a read error. The chain joins TRBV15 to TRBJ1-1, with 8 bases fitting TRBD1. The germline gives CDR1 LNHNV, CDR2 YYDKDF (reference sequence). V lost 1 base, J lost 3 bases, and 13 bases stayed unmatched. This CDR3 region has 18 residues. CDR3 nucleotides: TGTGCCACCAGCAGAGTCGACAGGGGATTCCCCCAGGACACTGAAGCTTTCTTT. It codes for CATSRVDRGFPQDTEAFF.

J is TRBJ2-7 and V is TRBV11-1, with TRBD1 identical over 7 bases. Germline lookup yields CDR1 SGHAT and CDR2 FQDESV (reference sequence). The CDR3 has 16 amino acids. The ends lost 11 bases at V and 3 bases at J; junction bases unmatched: 19. The CDR3 coding sequence is TGTGCCTGGAGTCCGCCCTCGGGACAGAATTACTACGAGCAGTACTTC. It is translated as CAWSPPSGQNYYEQYF.

This chain connects TRBV12-3 or TRBV12-4 to TRBJ1-1; 10 nucleotides line up with TRBD1. The V gene end was trimmed by 6 bases and the J gene end by 6 bases; junction bases not matched to a gene: 13. The CDR3 consists of 16 residues. The CDR3 here is CASSSKPGQGESEAFF. The CDR3 DNA sequence: TGTGCCAGCAGCTCTAAGCCCGGACAGGGGGAATCTGAAGCTTTCTTT.